These 31 T cell receptor beta chains share one sample of origin, sequenced in a study of vaccination effects on CD4 cells after COVID-19. Culture proceeded for nine to eleven days, and CD4+ T cells were then isolated. The antigens of these receptors remain unknown. Produced via immunoSEQ multiplex PCR; TCRdb's table is partial and in-frame only. The sample comprises 70,000 to 85,000 clones, roughly three quarters of which are singletons, and 2% to 2.5% rests with the top ten. The sample was CD4+ T cells from PBMCs cultured without peptide, taken before COVID-19 vaccination. The receptors were sampled from a human donor who received a COVID-19 vaccine.

The chain employs TRBV19 and TRBJ1-1; tentative D call: TRBD1 (5 bases). The CDR3 has 14 residues. In germline, CDR1 is LNHDA, CDR2 SQIVND (reference sequence). Trimming removed 4 bases from V and 6 bases from J, with 15 bases in between. CDR3 loop: CASSTGTVGAEAFF. CDR3 nucleotide sequence: TGTGCCAGTAGTACCGGGACGGTGGGGGCTGAAGCTTTCTTT.

This sequence joins TRBV18 and TRBJ1-2; unclear D gene. The V end lost 2 bases, the J end lost 6 bases, and 13 bases lay between the germline ends. The CDR3 runs to 14 residues. Per germline, CDR1 KGHSH and CDR2 LQKENI. In DNA, the CDR3 is TGTGCCAGCTCACCAAACGCAGGTGTCCATGGCTACACCTTC. Protein: CASSPNAGVHGYTF.

This clone turned up a few times. CDR3 in DNA: TGTGCCAGCGAGGGGACTAATGAAAAACTGTTTTTT. This encodes CASEGTNEKLFF. The V and J genes are TRBV6-5 and TRBJ1-4; D is possibly TRBD1 (5 bases). V gave up 8 bases and J gave up 2 bases, with 6 bases separating them. Germline lookup yields CDR1 MNHEY and CDR2 SVGAGI. The CDR3 is 12 amino acids.

This chain connects TRBV6-2 or TRBV6-3 to TRBJ2-7, with a tentative D call TRBD1 (6 bases). CDR1 is MNHEY and CDR2 is SVGEGT in the germline V gene. The CDR3 runs 13 residues. Trimming shortened V by 4 bases and J by 1 base, and 8 bases separated the two germline ends. CDR3: CASSFQGSYEQYV. DNA for the CDR3: TGTGCCAGCAGTTTCCAGGGGTCCTACGAGCAGTACGTC.

V usage is TRBV28 and J usage is TRBJ2-3; 9 positions agree with TRBD2. Trimming at V came to 5 bases and at J to 8 bases, leaving 5 bases not matched to a gene. CDR3 length equals 13 residues. Germline CDR1 MDHEN, CDR2 SYDVKM. This chain's CDR3 is CASSRLTSGTQYF. The CDR3 DNA sequence: TGTGCCAGCAGTCGCCTGACTAGCGGTACGCAGTATTTT. Complete variable domain (other parts from reference TRBV28 and TRBJ2-3): DVKVTQSSRYLVKRTGEKVFLECVQDMDHENMFWYRQDPGLGLRLIYFSYDVKMKEKGDIPEGYSVSREKKERFSLILESASTNQTSMYLCASSRLTSGTQYFGPGTRLTVL.

V usage is TRBV23-1 and J usage is TRBJ1-3; 8 bases line up with TRBD1. TRBV23-1 belongs to the ORF category, with a function that is uncertain. The CDR3 length is 17 residues. The V segment lost 3 bases and the J segment 2 bases; nucleotides outside the gene matches: 9. CDR3 bases: TGCGCCAGCAGTCACCCACCGACAGGGGCCCCTGGAAACACCATATATTTT. Translating gives CASSHPPTGAPGNTIYF.

The rearrangement uses TRBV7-8 and TRBJ1-3; TRBD1 aligns across 10 bases. Germline V gives CDR1 SGHVS, CDR2 FQNEAQ. The CDR3 spans 15 residues. Trimming at V came to 5 bases and at J to 0 bases, leaving 1 base not matched to a gene. CDR3 sequence: CASSRTGGSGNTIYF. CDR3 coding DNA: TGTGCCAGCAGCCGGACAGGGGGCTCTGGAAACACCATATATTTT.

The CDR3 nucleotides are TGTGCCAGCAGTGAAGGGTGGGGGGGACAGGGACGAGAGACCCAGTACTTC. This translates into CASSEGWGGQGRETQYF. The V and J genes are TRBV2 and TRBJ2-5, with 9 positions matching TRBD1. The V segment lost 1 base and the J segment 4 bases; nucleotides outside the gene matches: 10. From germline, CDR1 is SNHLY and CDR2 FYNNEI. The CDR3 totals 17 residues.

The chain has TRBV2 and TRBJ2-5, with 7 bases aligning to TRBD1. Germline CDR1 reads SNHLY; CDR2 reads FYNNEI. This CDR3 comprises 15 residues. V lost 4 bases, J lost 5 bases, and 10 bases stayed unmatched. CDR3 nucleotides: TGTGCCAGCAGTGTCACAGGGGTCCGCGAGGAGACCCAGTACTTC. Amino acid sequence: CASSVTGVREETQYF.

The chain combines TRBV7-5 with TRBJ1-1. TRBV7-5 is a known pseudogene. This CDR3 contains 12 residues. The CDR3 DNA is TGTGCCAGAACCCTTAAGAACACTGAAGCTTTCTTT. Translation: CARTLKNTEAFF.

This sequence joins TRBV12-5 and TRBJ2-6, with TRBD1 matching 7 bases. V gave up 4 bases and J gave up 1 base; unmatched junction bases: 1. CDR3 length equals 15 residues. Germline V CDR1 and CDR2: LGHNT, FRNRAP. CDR3 bases: TGTGCTAGTGGTTCGACAGGGTCTGGGGCCAACGTCCTGACTTTC. Protein sequence: CASGSTGSGANVLTF.

The gene calls are TRBV5-5 and TRBJ2-7; the D gene is possibly TRBD2 (6 bases). Trimming took off 3 bases at V and 1 base at J, with 20 bases between the two ends. This CDR3 region has 17 residues. CDR1 and CDR2 (germline): SGHKS, YYEKEE (reference sequence). The CDR3 is CASSWSIGGDDSYEQYV. CDR3 DNA: TGTGCCAGCAGCTGGAGTATAGGCGGGGACGATTCCTACGAGCAGTACGTC.

This chain links TRBV3-1 (or the pseudogene TRBV3-2) with TRBJ2-7; D not resolved. The V and J ends lost 3 bases and 5 bases respectively, with 20 bases between them. Germline V gene lookup returns CDR1 LGHDT and CDR2 YNNKEL (reference sequence). CDR3 length: 16 amino acids. The CDR3, as DNA: TGTGCCAGCAGCCACCAAGAGAATACCGCCAGGAACGAGCAGTACGTC. Protein product: CASSHQENTARNEQYV.

The V and J genes are TRBV7-3 and TRBJ2-1, with 9 nucleotides matching TRBD1. CDR1 is SGHTA and CDR2 is FQGTGA in the germline V gene. This CDR3 contains 15 residues. Trimming removed 8 bases from V and 3 bases from J; junction bases left unmatched: 8. CDR3 in DNA: TGTGCCAGCTCTCTGGGGGACAGGGACTACAATGAGCAGTTCTTC. This sequence encodes CASSLGDRDYNEQFF.

This clone occurred a few times. CDR3 residues: CASSLYPPGGSTGELFF. The DNA of the CDR3 is TGTGCCAGCAGCTTATACCCGCCCGGGGGGAGCACCGGGGAGCTGTTTTTT. J is TRBJ2-2 and V is TRBV7-3; 7 nucleotides align to TRBD2. Looked up from germline, CDR1 is SGHTA and CDR2 is FQGTGA. The CDR3 covers 17 residues. The J segment lost 4 bases and the V segment lost 2 bases, leaving 10 bases of the junction unmatched.

The J gene is TRBJ2-5, the V gene TRBV5-1; D may be TRBD1 (5 bases). Looked up from germline, CDR1 is SGHRS and CDR2 is YFSETQ. The germline V and J ends were trimmed by 0 bases and 9 bases, with 24 bases remaining between them. This CDR3 contains 17 residues. CDR3 DNA sequence: TGCGCCAGCAGCTTGGTTCAGGGTTCGGTCTTGAATTTTGCCCAGTACTTC. This codes for CASSLVQGSVLNFAQYF.

The chain is built from TRBV24-1 and TRBJ2-1; 8 bases align to TRBD1. The length of the CDR3 is 16 residues. V shed 0 bases, J shed 7 bases, and the junction held 7 bases outside the gene matches. Per the germline V gene, CDR1 is KGHDR and CDR2 is SFDVKD. CDR3 residues: CATSDLRQGARNEQFF. CDR3 sequence (DNA): TGTGCCACCAGTGATTTGCGGCAGGGGGCGAGGAATGAGCAGTTCTTC.

As regards this clone: Different DNA sequences within this sample yield the same CDR3. This chain joins TRBV19 and TRBJ1-1; D is unresolved. V lost 5 bases and J lost 2, with 6 bases in between. This CDR3 region has 12 residues. Per the germline V gene, CDR1 is LNHDA and CDR2 is SQIVND (reference sequence). DNA of the CDR3: TGTGCCAGTAGTGTTAGAAACACTGAAGCTTTCTTT. Residues: CASSVRNTEAFF. Drawing the rest from reference TRBV19 and TRBJ1-1, the complete variable domain is DGGITQSPKYLFRKEGQNVTLSCEQNLNHDAMYWYRQDPGQGLRLIYYSQIVNDFQKGDIAEGYSVSREKKESFPLTVTSAQKNPTAFYLCASSVRNTEAFFGQGTRLTVV.

This chain joins TRBV28 and TRBJ2-7; 9 bases agree with TRBD1. Germline V gene sequence: CDR1 MDHEN, CDR2 SYDVKM. The trim removed 4 bases at V and 5 bases at J, leaving 9 bases unmatched. CDR3 size: 15 residues. CDR3 residues: CASSSLGQGSHEQYV. The CDR3, as DNA: TGTGCCAGCAGTTCGTTGGGACAGGGTAGCCACGAGCAGTACGTC.

CDR3 protein: CASSLARGLTGELFF. The CDR3 nucleotides read TGTGCCAGCAGCTTGGCCCGGGGGCTTACCGGGGAGCTGTTTTTT. This chain uses TRBV5-4 with TRBJ2-2, with D perhaps being TRBD1 or TRBD2 (6 bases each). The CDR3 has 15 amino acids. The V end lost 0 bases, the J end lost 5 bases, and 11 bases lay between the germline ends. The germline gives CDR1 SGHNT, CDR2 YYREEE (reference sequence). The variable domain in full, completed from reference TRBV5-4 and TRBJ2-2, reads ETGVTQSPTHLIKTRGQQVTLRCSSQSGHNTVSWYQQALGQGPQFIFQYYREEENGRGNFPPRFSGLQFPNYSSELNVNALELDDSALYLCASSLARGLTGELFFGEGSRLTVL.

The chain is built from TRBV6-5 and TRBJ1-2, with a weak D call TRBD1 (6 bases). The CDR3 totals 14 residues. Germline V gene sequence: CDR1 MNHEY, CDR2 SVGAGI. Deletions cut 7 bases from V and 1 base from J, with 13 bases between. The CDR3 here is CASKFGGNNYGYTF. CDR3 nucleotides: TGTGCCAGCAAATTTGGGGGCAATAACTATGGCTACACCTTC.

The J gene is TRBJ2-7, the V gene TRBV30; 7 positions agree with TRBD1. V shed 2 bases and J 6 bases; nucleotides not matched to a gene: 13. From germline, CDR1 is GTSNPN and CDR2 SVGIG (reference sequence). The CDR3 totals 15 residues. The CDR3 loop reads CAWSPPGTVLGEQYV. The CDR3 nucleotides read TGTGCCTGGAGTCCCCCCGGGACAGTCCTCGGCGAGCAGTACGTC.

The rearrangement joins TRBV24-1 to TRBJ2-3; 7 positions match TRBD2. Germline-derived CDR1 and CDR2 are KGHDR and SFDVKD. The V and J ends lost 8 bases and 4 bases, in that order; junction bases with no gene match: 8. The CDR3 consists of 14 residues. CDR3 sequence: CATNDKGRADTQYF. DNA for the CDR3: TGTGCCACCAACGATAAGGGGAGGGCAGATACGCAGTATTTT.

This chain uses TRBV6-2 or TRBV6-3 with TRBJ2-5; 8 bases line up with TRBD2. After removal of 2 bases from V and 3 bases from J, the junction contained 8 bases not matched to a gene. CDR3 size: 16 residues. Germline values: CDR1 MNHEY, CDR2 SVGEGT. CDR3 loop: CASSYQLAVPKETQYF. DNA for the CDR3: TGTGCCAGCAGTTACCAACTAGCGGTACCCAAAGAGACCCAGTACTTC.

J is TRBJ1-1 and V is TRBV6-5, with a possible D match to TRBD1 (6 bases). The CDR3 runs 13 residues. Trimming cost V 0 bases and J 7 bases, with 9 bases left between them. Germline CDR1 reads MNHEY; CDR2 reads SVGAGI. The CDR3 DNA reads TGTGCCAGCAGTTACTCGGGGGGGCATGAAGCTTTCTTT. It codes for CASSYSGGHEAFF.

V gene TRBV2 combines with J gene TRBJ2-3; 12 bases match TRBD2. The CDR3 loop spans 17 amino acids. J was trimmed by 5 bases and V by 4 bases; bases with no gene match: 10. CDR1 SNHLY and CDR2 FYNNEI come from the germline V gene. The CDR3 DNA follows: TGTGCCAGCAGTGGGGAGGGGCTAGCGGGGGGGGAAGATACGCAGTATTTT. Protein: CASSGEGLAGGEDTQYF.

Comments on this clone: One junction end does not reproduce the germline sequence, and a read error may be involved. The chain recombines TRBV7-8 with TRBJ1-2; no firm D call. The CDR3 extends over 14 amino acids. From germline, CDR1 is SGHVS and CDR2 FQNEAQ. The CDR3 is CASSIAGSNYGYTF. In nucleotides, the CDR3 is TGTGCCAGCAGCATAGCGGGGAGCAACTATGGCTACACCTTC.

The chain uses TRBV10-3 and TRBJ2-7, with D perhaps TRBD2 (6 bases). This CDR3 is built from 16 residues. Germline values: CDR1 ENHRY, CDR2 SYGVKD. Trimming cost V 2 bases and J 0 bases, with 14 bases left between them. The CDR3 bases are TGTGCCATCAGTGAGGGGCTGGGAGGTTTCTCCTACGAGCAGTACGTC. It specifies CAISEGLGGFSYEQYV.

The V gene is TRBV5-1, the J gene TRBJ2-5, with TRBD1 matching 9 bases. CDR3 length: 16 amino acids. V trimming: 5 bases; J trimming: 4 bases; junction bases outside the gene matches: 12. CDR1 and CDR2 from the germline V gene are SGHRS and YFSETQ. The CDR3 loop is CASRRSGTGYLETQYF. The CDR3 nucleotides are TGCGCCAGCAGAAGATCCGGGACAGGGTATCTAGAGACCCAGTACTTC.

J is TRBJ1-1 and V is TRBV19; TRBD1 matches at 8 bases. After removal of 6 bases from V and 3 bases from J, the junction contained 15 bases not matched to a gene. The germline V gene encodes CDR1 LNHDA and CDR2 SQIVND (reference sequence). The length of the CDR3 is 17 residues. The CDR3 DNA reads TGTGCCAGTAGACCTCCGTGGGCAGGGGGCGCGTACACTGAAGCTTTCTTT. This translates into CASRPPWAGGAYTEAFF.

J is TRBJ2-3 and V is TRBV5-6; D gene unclear. This CDR3 is built from 14 residues. V was shortened by 4 bases and J by 0 bases, with 9 bases between the two germline ends. Germline V gene sequence: CDR1 SGHDT, CDR2 YYEEEE. CDR3 region: CASSPLSSTDTQYF. The CDR3 nucleotides are TGTGCCAGCAGCCCCCTCAGTAGCACAGATACGCAGTATTTT.